This T cell receptor (beta chain) was documented in a study of Tregs in tolerant kidney transplant recipients. The CDR3 is 14 amino acids. CDR1 is SGHVS, CDR2 FQNEAQ, per germline. The V end lost 5 bases, the J end lost 6 bases, and 17 bases lay between the germline ends. Note on this clone: What it recognizes is unknown.

TCRdb's table, derived via immunoSEQ multiplex PCR, lists solely in-frame clones and lacks some. Altogether more than 75,000 clones are present, over 85% being singletons, with the ten largest covering 0.46%. Study outcomes and limitations: Tolerant patients' donor-specific Tregs expanded beyond overall Tregs, suggesting antigen-driven growth. No direct test of biological reproducibility was done here.

The source was CD4+ T cells from blood, collected before the transplant. This TCR came from a human donor who received a combined kidney and bone marrow transplant. The chain combines TRBV7-8 with TRBJ2-7; maybe TRBD1 (6 bases). The CDR3 DNA is TGTGCCAGCAGCAAAAGGACCACAGGGTTCGAGCAGTACTTC. Protein: CASSKRTTGFEQYF.